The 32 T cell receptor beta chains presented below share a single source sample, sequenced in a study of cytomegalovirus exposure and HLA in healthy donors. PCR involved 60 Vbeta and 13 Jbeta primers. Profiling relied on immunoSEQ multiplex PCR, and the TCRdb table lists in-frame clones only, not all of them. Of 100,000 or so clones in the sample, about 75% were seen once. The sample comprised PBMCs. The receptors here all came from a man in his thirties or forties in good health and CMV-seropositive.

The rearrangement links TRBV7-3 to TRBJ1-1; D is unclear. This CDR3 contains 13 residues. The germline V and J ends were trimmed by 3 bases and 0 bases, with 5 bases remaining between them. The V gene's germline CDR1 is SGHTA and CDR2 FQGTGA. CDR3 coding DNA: TGTGCCAGCAGCTTCACGGTGAACACTGAAGCTTTCTTT. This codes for CASSFTVNTEAFF.

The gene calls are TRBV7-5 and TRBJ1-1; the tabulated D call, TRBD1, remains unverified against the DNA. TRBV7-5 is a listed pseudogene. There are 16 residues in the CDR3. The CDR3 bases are TGTGCCAGAAGCTTAGTTGACAGACCCCCAAGGGGTGAAGCTTTCTTT. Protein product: CARSLVDRPPRGEAFF.

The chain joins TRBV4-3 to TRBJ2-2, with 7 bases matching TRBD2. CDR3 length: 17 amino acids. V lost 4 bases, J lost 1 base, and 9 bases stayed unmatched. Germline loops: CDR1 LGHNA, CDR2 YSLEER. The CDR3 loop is CASSRYLAGENTGELFF. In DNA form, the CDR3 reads TGCGCCAGCAGCCGATACTTAGCGGGCGAGAACACCGGGGAGCTGTTTTTT.

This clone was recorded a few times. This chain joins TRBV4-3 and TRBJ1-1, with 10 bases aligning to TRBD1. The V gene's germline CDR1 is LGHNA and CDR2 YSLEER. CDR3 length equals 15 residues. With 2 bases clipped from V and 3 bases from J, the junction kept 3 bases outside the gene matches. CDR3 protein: CASSQTGTGDTEAFF. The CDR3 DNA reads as TGCGCCAGCAGCCAAACCGGGACAGGGGACACTGAAGCTTTCTTT.

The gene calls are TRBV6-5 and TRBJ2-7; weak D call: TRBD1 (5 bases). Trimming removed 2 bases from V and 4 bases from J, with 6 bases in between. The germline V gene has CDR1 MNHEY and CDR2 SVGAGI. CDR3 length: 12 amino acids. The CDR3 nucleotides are TGTGCCAGCAGTTACAAGGGGTACGAGCAGTACTTC. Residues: CASSYKGYEQYF.

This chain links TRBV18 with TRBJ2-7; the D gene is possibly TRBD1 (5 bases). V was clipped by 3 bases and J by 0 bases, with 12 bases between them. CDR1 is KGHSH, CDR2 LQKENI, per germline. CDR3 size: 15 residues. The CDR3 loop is CASSPVRESSYEQYF. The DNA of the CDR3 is TGTGCCAGCTCACCTGTCAGGGAAAGCTCCTACGAGCAGTACTTC.

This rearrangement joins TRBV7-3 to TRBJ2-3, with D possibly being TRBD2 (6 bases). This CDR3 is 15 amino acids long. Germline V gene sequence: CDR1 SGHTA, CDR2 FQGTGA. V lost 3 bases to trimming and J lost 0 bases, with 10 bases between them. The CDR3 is CASSFTGTSTDTQYF. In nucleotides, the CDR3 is TGTGCCAGCAGCTTCACCGGGACTAGCACAGATACGCAGTATTTT.

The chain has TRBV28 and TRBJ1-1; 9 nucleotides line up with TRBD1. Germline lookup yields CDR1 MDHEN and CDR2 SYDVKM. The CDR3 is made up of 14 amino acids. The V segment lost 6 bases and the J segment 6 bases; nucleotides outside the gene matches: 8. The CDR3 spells CASSPGQGFSEAFF. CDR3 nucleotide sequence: TGTGCCAGCAGCCCCGGACAGGGGTTTTCTGAAGCTTTCTTT.

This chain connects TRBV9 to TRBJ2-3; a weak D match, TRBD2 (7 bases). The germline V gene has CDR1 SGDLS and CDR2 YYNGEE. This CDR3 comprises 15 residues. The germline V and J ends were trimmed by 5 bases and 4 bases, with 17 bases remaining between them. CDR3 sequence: CASSLEGGVPDTQYF. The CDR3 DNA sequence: TGTGCCAGCAGTTTGGAGGGGGGGGTCCCAGATACGCAGTATTTT.

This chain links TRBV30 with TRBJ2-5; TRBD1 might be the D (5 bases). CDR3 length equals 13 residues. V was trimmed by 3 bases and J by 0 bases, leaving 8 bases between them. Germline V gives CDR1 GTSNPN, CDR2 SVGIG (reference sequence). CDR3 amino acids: CAWSSDNQETQYF. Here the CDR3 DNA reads TGTGCCTGGAGCTCGGACAACCAAGAGACCCAGTACTTC.

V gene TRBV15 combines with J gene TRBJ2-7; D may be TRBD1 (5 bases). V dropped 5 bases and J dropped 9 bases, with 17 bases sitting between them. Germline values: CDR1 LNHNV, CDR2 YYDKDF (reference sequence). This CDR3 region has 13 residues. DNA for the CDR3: TGTGCCACCAGCCTGGGGCAGACTGACGGGCAGTACTTC. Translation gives CATSLGQTDGQYF.

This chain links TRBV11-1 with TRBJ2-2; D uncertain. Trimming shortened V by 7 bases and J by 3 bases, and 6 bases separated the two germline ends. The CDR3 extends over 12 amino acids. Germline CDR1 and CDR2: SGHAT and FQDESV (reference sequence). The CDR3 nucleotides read TGTGCCAGCAAACTGGACACCGGGGAGCTGTTTTTT. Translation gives CASKLDTGELFF.

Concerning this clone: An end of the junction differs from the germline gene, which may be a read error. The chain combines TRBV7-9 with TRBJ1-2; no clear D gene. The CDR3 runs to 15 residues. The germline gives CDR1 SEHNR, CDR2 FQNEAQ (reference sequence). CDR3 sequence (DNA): TGTTCCAGCAGCCCCCTGAGGGCTTTTAACTATGGCTACACCTTC. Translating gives CSSSPLRAFNYGYTF.

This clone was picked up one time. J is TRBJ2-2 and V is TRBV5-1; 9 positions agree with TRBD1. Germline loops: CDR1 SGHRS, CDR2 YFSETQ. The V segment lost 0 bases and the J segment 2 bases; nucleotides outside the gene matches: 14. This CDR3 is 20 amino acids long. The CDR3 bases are TGCGCCAGCAGCTTGGGTCTTTCGGGACAGGGACGACAAAACACCGGGGAGCTGTTTTTT. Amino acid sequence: CASSLGLSGQGRQNTGELFF.

CDR3 DNA: TGTGCCAGCAGCCAAGCAGGGGTCAATCAGCCCCAGCATTTT. As protein: CASSQAGVNQPQHF. This rearrangement joins TRBV4-2 to TRBJ1-5, with a possible D match to TRBD1 (6 bases). The CDR3 covers 14 residues. CDR1 and CDR2 from the germline V gene are LGHNA and YNFKEQ. Between the trimmed V and J ends, which lost 1 base and 3 bases, there was a span of 7 bases.

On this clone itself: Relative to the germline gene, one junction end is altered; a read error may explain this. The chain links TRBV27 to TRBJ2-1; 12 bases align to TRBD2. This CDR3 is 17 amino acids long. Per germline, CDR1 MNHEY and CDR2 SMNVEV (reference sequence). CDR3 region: CAGSLASGGAMINEQFF. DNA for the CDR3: TGTGCCGGCAGTTTAGCTAGCGGGGGGGCGATGATCAATGAGCAGTTCTTC.

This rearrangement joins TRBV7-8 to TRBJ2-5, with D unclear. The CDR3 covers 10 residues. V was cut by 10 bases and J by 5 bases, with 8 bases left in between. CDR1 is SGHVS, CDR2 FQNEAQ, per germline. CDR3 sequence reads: CATVRETQYF. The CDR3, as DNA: TGTGCCACCGTCAGGGAGACCCAGTACTTC.

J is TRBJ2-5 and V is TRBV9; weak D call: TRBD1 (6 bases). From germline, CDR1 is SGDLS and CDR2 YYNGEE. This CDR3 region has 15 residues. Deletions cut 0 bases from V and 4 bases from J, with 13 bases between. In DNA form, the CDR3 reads TGTGCCAGCAGCGTAGCTTCAGGGGCTTCAGAGACCCAGTACTTC. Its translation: CASSVASGASETQYF.

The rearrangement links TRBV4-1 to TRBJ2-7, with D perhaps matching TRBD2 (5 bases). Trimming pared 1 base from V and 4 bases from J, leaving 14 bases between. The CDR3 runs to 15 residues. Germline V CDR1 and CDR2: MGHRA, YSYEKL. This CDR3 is CASSQVHTGWYEQYF. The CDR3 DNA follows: TGCGCCAGCAGCCAAGTCCACACGGGGTGGTACGAGCAGTACTTC.

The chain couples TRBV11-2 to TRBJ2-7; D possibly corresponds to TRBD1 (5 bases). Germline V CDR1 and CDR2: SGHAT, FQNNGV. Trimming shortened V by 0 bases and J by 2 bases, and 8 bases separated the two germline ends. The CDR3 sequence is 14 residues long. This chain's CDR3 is CASSLDGAPYEQYF. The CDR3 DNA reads TGTGCCAGCAGCTTAGATGGGGCCCCCTACGAGCAGTACTTC.

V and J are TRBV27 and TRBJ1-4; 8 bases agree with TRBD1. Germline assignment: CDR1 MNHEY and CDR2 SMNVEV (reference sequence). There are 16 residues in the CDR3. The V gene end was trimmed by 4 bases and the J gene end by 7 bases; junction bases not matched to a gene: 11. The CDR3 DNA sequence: TGTGCCAGCAGTTCCCGCACGGACAGGGATGGTGAAAAACTGTTTTTT. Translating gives CASSSRTDRDGEKLFF. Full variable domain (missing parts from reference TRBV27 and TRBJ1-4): EAQVTQNPRYLITVTGKKLTVTCSQNMNHEYMSWYRQDPGLGLRQIYYSMNVEVTDKGDVPEGYKVSRKEKRNFPLILESPSPNQTSLYFCASSSRTDRDGEKLFFGSGTQLSVL.

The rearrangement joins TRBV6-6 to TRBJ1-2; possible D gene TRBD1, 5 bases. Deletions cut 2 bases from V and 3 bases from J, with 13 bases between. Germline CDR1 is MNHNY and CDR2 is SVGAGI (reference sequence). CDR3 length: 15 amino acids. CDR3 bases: TGTGCCAGCAGTTACGGGGCTATGGGCCACTATGGCTACACCTTC. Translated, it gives CASSYGAMGHYGYTF.

The CDR3 DNA is TGTGCCAGCAGTCCCCAGGACAGGTGGAACACTGAAGCTTTCTTT. Protein sequence: CASSPQDRWNTEAFF. J is TRBJ1-1 and V is TRBV28, with 7 bases aligning to TRBD1. CDR1 MDHEN and CDR2 SYDVKM come from the germline V gene. The trim removed 5 bases at V and 1 base at J, leaving 7 bases unmatched. CDR3 length: 15 residues.

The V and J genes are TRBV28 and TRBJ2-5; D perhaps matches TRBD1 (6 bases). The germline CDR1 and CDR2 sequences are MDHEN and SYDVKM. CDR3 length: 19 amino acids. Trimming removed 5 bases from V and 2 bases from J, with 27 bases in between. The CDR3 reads CASSHGDTLREVGQETQYF. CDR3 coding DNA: TGTGCCAGCAGTCACGGGGACACGCTCCGGGAAGTTGGACAAGAGACCCAGTACTTC.

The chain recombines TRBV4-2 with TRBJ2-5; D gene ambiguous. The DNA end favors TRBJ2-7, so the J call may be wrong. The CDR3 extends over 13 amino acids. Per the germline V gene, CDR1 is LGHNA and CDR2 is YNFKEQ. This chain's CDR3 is CASSQSSSYEQYF. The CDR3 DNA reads TGTGCCAGCAGCCAATCGAGCTCCTACGAGCAGTACTTC.

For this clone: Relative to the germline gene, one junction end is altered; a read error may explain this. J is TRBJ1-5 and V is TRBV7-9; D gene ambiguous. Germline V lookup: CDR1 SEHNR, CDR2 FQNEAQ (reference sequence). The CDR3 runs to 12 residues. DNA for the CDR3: TGTTCCAGCAGCGCTGCGAATCAGCCCCAGCATTTT. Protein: CSSSAANQPQHF.

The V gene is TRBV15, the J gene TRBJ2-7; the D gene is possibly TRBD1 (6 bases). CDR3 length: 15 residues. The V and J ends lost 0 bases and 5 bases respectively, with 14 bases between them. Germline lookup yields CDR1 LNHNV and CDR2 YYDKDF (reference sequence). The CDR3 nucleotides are TGTGCCACCAGCAGAGATCCAGGGGACGCGAACGAGCAGTACTTC. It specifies CATSRDPGDANEQYF.

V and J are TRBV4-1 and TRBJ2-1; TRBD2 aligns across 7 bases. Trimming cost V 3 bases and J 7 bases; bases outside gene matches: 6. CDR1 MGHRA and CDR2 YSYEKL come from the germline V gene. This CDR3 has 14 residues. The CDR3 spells CASSHLRLANEQFF. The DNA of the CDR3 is TGCGCCAGCAGCCACCTGAGACTAGCTAATGAGCAGTTCTTC.

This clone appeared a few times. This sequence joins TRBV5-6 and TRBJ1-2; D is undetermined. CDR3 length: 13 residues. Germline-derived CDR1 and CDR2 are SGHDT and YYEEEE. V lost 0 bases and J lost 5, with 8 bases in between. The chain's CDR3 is CASSLGAGYGYTF. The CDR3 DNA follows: TGTGCCAGCAGCTTGGGCGCGGGATATGGCTACACCTTC.

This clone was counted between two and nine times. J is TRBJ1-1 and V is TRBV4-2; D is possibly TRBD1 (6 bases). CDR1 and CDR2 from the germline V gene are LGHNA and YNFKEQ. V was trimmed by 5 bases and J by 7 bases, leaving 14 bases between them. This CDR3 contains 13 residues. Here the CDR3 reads CASSYPGTLEAFF. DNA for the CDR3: TGTGCCAGCAGCTACCCCGGGACACTTGAAGCTTTCTTT.

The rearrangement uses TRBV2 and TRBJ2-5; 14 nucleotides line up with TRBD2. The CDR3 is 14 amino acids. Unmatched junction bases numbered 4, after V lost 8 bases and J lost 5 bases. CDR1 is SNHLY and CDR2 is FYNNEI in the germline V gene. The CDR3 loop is CASRLAGGHETQYF. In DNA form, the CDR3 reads TGTGCCAGCCGACTAGCGGGGGGGCACGAGACCCAGTACTTC.

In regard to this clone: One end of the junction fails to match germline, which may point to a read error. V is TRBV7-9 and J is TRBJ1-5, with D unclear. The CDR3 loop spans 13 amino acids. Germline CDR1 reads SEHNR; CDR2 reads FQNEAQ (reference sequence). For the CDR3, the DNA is TGTTCCAGCAGTATCGCCCAGGATCAGCCCCAGCATTTT. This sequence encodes CSSSIAQDQPQHF.